This T cell receptor (beta chain) is from a study of cytomegalovirus exposure and HLA in healthy donors. Notes on the study in general: Overall, approximately 150 TCR beta chains were annotated as cytomegalovirus-associated. First-cohort TCR clusters tended to co-occur in the 95 to 150 validation repertoires, a later analysis found. In vitro assays verified that a few CMV-associated chains recognized CMV antigens specifically. Across donors, most TCRs were seen rarely, yet some public ones were widespread.

Some clones are missing from TCRdb's copy, which holds only in-frame ones; the method was immunoSEQ multiplex PCR. The sample has about 220,000 clones, about 90% seen once. V was pared by 3 bases and J by 5 bases, with 1 base of the junction left unmatched. The CDR3 is 14 residues long. Germline lookup yields CDR1 MDHEN and CDR2 SYDVKM. Details on this clone: The antigen remains undetermined.

V usage is TRBV28 and J usage is TRBJ2-3, with 11 bases that match TRBD2. This TCR derives from a woman under 30 in good health and CMV-seronegative. The sample comprised PBMCs. The CDR3 loop reads CASSFGTSGDTQYF. The CDR3 DNA reads as TGTGCCAGCAGTTTCGGGACTAGCGGAGATACGCAGTATTTT. Looking up the rest from reference TRBV28 and TRBJ2-3 gives the full variable domain: DVKVTQSSRYLVKRTGEKVFLECVQDMDHENMFWYRQDPGLGLRLIYFSYDVKMKEKGDIPEGYSVSREKKERFSLILESASTNQTSMYLCASSFGTSGDTQYFGPGTRLTVL.